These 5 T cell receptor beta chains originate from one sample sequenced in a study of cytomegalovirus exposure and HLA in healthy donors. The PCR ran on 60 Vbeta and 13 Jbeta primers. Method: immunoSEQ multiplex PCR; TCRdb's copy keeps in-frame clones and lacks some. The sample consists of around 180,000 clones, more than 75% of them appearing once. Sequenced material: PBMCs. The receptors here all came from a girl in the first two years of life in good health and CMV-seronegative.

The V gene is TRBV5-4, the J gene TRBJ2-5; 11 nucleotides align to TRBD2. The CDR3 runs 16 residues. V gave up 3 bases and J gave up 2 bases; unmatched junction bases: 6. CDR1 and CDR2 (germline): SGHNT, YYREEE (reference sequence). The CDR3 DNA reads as TGTGCCAGCAGCTCTAGCGGGGGGCCAATTCAAGAGACCCAGTACTTC. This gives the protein CASSSSGGPIQETQYF.

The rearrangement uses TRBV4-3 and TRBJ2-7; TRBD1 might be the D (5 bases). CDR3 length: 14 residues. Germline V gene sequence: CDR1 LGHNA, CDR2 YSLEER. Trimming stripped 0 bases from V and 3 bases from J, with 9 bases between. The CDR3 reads CASSQEGDYYEQYF. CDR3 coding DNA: TGCGCCAGCAGCCAAGAAGGGGATTACTACGAGCAGTACTTC.

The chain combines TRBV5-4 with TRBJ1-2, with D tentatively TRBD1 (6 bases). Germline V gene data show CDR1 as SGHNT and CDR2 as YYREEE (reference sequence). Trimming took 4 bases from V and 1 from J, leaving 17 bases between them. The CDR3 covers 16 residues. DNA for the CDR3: TGTGCCAGCAGCGGGGGGGGACATTCGGGTAACTATGGCTACACCTTC. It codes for CASSGGGHSGNYGYTF.

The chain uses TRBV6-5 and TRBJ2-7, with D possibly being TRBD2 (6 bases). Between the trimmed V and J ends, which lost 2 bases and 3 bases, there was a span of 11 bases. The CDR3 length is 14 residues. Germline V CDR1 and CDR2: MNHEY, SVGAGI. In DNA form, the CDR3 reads TGTGCCAGCAGTTACCGTAGCGGCATCTACGAGCAGTACTTC. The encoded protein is CASSYRSGIYEQYF.

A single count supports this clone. In DNA, the CDR3 is TGTGCCAGCAGCTTAGGCGCGGCGTCTGGAAACACCATATATTTT. Residues: CASSLGAASGNTIYF. The V and J genes are TRBV7-8 and TRBJ1-3; D unclear. Germline values: CDR1 SGHVS, CDR2 FQNEAQ. The CDR3 loop spans 15 amino acids. The V end lost 1 base, the J end lost 1 base, and 8 bases lay between the germline ends.